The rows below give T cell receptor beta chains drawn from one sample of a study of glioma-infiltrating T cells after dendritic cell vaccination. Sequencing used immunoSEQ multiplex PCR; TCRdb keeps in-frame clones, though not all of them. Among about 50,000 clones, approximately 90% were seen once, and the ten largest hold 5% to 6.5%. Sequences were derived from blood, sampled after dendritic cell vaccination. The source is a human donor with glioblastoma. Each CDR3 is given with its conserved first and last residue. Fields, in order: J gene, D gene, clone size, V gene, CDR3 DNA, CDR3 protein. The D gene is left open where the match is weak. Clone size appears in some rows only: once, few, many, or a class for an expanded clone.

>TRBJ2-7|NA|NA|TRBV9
TGTGCCAGCAGCGTAGCAGGGAAGGGGACCTACGAGCAGTACTTC
CASSVAGKGTYEQYF
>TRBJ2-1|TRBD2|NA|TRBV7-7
TGTGCTAGCAGCCCCCAACCGGGACTAGCGGCAAATGAGCAGTTCTTC
CASSPQPGLAANEQFF
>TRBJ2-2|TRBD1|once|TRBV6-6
TGTGCCAGCAATATACAGGGGCATTTGGGGGAGCTGTTTTTT
CASNIQGHLGELFF
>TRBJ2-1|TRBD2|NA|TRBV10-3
TGTGCCACAATGGGACTAGCGGCCAACAATGAGCAGTTCTTC
CATMGLAANNEQFF
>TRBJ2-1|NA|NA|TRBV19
TGTGCCAGTATGAATATGGAGGGGTTTGTCAATGAGCAGTTCTTC
CASMNMEGFVNEQFF
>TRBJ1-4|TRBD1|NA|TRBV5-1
TGCGCCAGCAGCTTGGGGACAGGGTATAATGAAAAACTGTTTTTT
CASSLGTGYNEKLFF
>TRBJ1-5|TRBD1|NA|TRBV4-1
TGCGCCAGCAGTCCCAGTTGGACAGGGGTCGGTCAGCCCCAGCATTTT
CASSPSWTGVGQPQHF
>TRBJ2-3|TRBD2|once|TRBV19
TGTGCCAGTAGTAAACGGACTAGCGCGGGGGATACGCAGTATTTT
CASSKRTSAGDTQYF
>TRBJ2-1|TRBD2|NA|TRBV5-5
TGTGCCAGCACTACTAGCGAGCGGTACAATGAGCAGTTCTTC
CASTTSERYNEQFF
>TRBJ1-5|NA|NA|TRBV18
TGTGCCAGCTCCCCTCAGGGAATTAGCAATCAGCCCCAGCATTTT
CASSPQGISNQPQHF
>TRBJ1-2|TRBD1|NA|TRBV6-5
TGTGCCAGCAGCCCAGGGGGCGGCTACACCTTC
CASSPGGGYTF
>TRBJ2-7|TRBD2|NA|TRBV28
TGTGCCAGCAGCCCCGGGGGGGGGCGCGATGAGCAGTACTTC
CASSPGGGRDEQYF
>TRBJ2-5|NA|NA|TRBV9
TGTGCCAGCAGCGTCGGACAGCTCACGGAGACCCAGTACTTC
CASSVGQLTETQYF
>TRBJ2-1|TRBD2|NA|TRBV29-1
TGCAGCGTTGAATTAGCGGGAGGCAATGAGCAGTTCTTC
CSVELAGGNEQFF